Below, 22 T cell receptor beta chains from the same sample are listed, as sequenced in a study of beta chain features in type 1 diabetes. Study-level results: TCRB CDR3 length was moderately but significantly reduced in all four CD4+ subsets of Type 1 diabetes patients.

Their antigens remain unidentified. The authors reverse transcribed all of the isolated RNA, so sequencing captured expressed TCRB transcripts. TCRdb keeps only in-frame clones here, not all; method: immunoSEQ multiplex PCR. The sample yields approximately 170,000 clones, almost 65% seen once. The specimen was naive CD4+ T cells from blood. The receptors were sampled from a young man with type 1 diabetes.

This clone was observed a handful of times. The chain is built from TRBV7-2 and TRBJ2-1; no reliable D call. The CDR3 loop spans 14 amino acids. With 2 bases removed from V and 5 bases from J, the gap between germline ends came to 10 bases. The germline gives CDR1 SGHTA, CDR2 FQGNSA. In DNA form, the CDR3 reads TGTGCCAGCAGCTTAATTACACTTCACAATGAGCAGTTCTTC. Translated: CASSLITLHNEQFF.

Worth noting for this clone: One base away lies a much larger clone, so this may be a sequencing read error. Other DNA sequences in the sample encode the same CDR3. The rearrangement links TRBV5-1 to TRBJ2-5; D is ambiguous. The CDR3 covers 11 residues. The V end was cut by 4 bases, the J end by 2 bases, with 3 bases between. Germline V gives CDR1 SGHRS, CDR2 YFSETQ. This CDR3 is CASSVQETQYF. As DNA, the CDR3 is TGCGCCAGCAGCGTGCAAGAGACCCAGTACTTC.

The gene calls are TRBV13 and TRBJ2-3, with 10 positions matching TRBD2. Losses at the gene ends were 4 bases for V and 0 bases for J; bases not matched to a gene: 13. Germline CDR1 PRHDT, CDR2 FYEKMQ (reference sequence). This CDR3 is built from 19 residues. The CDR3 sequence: CASSSYSGGTTLSTDTQYF. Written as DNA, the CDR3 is TGTGCCAGCAGCTCCTATAGCGGGGGGACTACCCTCAGCACAGATACGCAGTATTTT.

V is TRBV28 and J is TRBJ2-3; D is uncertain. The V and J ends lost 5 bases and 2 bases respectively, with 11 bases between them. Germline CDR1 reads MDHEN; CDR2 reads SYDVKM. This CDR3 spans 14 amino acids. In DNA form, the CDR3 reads TGTGCCAGCAGTGCCACCGGACCCACAGATACGCAGTATTTT. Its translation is CASSATGPTDTQYF.

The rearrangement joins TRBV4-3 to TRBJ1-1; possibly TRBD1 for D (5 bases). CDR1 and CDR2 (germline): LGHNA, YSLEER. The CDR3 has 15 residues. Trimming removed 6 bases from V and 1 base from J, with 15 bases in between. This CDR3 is CASRERITGNTEAFF. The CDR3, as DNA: TGCGCCAGCAGGGAAAGGATAACAGGGAACACTGAAGCTTTCTTT.

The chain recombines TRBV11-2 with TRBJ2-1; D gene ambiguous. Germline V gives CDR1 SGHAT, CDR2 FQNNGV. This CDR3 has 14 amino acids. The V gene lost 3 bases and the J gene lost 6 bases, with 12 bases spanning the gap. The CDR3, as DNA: TGTGCCAGCAGCTTCCCAATTCTGGGCAATGAGCAGTTCTTC. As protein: CASSFPILGNEQFF.

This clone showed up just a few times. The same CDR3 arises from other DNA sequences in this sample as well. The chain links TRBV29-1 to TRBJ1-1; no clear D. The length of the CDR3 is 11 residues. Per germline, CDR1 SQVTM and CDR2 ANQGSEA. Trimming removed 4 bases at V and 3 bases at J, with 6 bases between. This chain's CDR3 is CSVVAYTEAFF. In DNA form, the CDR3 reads TGCAGCGTTGTTGCTTACACTGAAGCTTTCTTT.

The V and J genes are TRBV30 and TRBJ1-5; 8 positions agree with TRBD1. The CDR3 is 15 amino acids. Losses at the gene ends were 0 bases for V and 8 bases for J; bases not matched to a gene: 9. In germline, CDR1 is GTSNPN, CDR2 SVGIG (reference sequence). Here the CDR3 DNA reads TGTGCCTGGAGTGTACGTGGAACAGGGGGTAAGCCCCAGCATTTT. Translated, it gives CAWSVRGTGGKPQHF.

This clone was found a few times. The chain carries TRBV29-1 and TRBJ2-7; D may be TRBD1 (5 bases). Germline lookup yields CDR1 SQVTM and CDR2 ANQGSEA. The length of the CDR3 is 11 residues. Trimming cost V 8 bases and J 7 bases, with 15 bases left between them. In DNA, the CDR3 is TGCAGCACTCAGTCAGGGTCGGAGCAGTACTTC. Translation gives CSTQSGSEQYF.

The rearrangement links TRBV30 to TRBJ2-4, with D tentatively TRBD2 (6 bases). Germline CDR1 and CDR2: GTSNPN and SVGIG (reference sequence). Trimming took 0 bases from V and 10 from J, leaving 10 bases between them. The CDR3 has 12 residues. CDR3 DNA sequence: TGTGCCTGGAGTGTACTGGGAGGAATTCAGTACTTC. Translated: CAWSVLGGIQYF.

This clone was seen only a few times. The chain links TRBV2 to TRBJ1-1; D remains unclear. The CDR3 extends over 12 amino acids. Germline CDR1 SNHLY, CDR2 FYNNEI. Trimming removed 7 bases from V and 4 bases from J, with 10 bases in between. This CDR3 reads CASKSEGTEAFF. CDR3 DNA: TGTGCCAGCAAGTCCGAGGGCACTGAAGCTTTCTTT.

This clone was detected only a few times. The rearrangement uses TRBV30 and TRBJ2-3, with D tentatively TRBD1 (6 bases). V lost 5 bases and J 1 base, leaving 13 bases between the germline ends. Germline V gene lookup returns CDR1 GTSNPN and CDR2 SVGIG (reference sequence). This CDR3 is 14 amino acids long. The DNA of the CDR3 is TGTGCCTGGCAGCAGGGGCTCGGCACAGATACGCAGTATTTT. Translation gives CAWQQGLGTDTQYF. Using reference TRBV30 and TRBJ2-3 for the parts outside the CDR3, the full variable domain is SQTIHQWPATLVQPVGSPLSLECTVEGTSNPNLYWYRQAAGRGLQLLFYSVGIGQISSEVPQNLSASRPQDRQFILSSKKLLLSDSGFYLCAWQQGLGTDTQYFGPGTRLTVL.

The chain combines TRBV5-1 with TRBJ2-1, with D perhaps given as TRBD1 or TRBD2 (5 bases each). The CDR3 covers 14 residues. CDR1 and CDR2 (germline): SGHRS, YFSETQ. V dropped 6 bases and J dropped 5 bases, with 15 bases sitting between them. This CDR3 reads CASKEAGQNNEQFF. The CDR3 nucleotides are TGCGCCAGCAAGGAGGCAGGGCAAAACAATGAGCAGTTCTTC.

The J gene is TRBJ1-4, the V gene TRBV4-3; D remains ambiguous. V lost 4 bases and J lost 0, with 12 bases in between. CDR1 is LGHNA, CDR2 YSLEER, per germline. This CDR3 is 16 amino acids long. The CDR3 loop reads CASSPSRPPTNEKLFF. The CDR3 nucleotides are TGCGCCAGCAGCCCGAGTCGTCCACCAACTAATGAAAAACTGTTTTTT.

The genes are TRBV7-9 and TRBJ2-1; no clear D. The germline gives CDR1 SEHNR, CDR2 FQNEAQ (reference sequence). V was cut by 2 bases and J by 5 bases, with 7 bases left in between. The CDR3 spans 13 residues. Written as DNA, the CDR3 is TGTGCCAGCAGCTTAACTGGAGACAATGAGCAGTTCTTC. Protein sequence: CASSLTGDNEQFF.

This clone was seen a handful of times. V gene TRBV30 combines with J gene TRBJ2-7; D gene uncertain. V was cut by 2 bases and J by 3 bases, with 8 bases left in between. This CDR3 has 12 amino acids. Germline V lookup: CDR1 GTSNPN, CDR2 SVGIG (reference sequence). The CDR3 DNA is TGTGCCTGGAGTAGTCAGATCTACGAGCAGTACTTC. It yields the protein CAWSSQIYEQYF. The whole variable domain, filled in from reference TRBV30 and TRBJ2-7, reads SQTIHQWPATLVQPVGSPLSLECTVEGTSNPNLYWYRQAAGRGLQLLFYSVGIGQISSEVPQNLSASRPQDRQFILSSKKLLLSDSGFYLCAWSSQIYEQYFGPGTRLTVT.

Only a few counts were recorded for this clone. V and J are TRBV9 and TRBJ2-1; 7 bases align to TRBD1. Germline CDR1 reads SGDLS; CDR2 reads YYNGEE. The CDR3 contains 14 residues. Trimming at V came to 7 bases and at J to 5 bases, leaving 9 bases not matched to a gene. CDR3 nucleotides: TGTGCCAGCTGTCCGGGACAGACAAACAATGAGCAGTTCTTC. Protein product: CASCPGQTNNEQFF.

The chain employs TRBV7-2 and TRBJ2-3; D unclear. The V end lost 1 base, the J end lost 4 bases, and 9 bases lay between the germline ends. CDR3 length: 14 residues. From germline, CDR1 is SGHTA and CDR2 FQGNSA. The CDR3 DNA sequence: TGTGCCAGCAGCTTAGAAGGATACTCAGATACGCAGTATTTT. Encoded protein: CASSLEGYSDTQYF. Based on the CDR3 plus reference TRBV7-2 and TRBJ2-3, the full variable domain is GAGVSQSPSNKVTEKGKDVELRCDPISGHTALYWYRQSLGQGLEFLIYFQGNSAPDKSGLPSDRFSAERTGGSVSTLTIQRTQQEDSAVYLCASSLEGYSDTQYFGPGTRLTVL.

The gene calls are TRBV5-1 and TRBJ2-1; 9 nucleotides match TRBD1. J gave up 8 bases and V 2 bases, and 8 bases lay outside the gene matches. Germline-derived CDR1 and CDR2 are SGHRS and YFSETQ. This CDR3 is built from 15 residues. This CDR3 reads CASSFVWTGDYEQFF. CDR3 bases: TGCGCCAGCAGCTTCGTGTGGACAGGGGACTATGAGCAGTTCTTC. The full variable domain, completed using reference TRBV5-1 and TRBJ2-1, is KAGVTQTPRYLIKTRGQQVTLSCSPISGHRSVSWYQQTPGQGLQFLFEYFSETQRNKGNFPGRFSGRQFSNSRSEMNVSTLELGDSALYLCASSFVWTGDYEQFFGPGTRLTVL.

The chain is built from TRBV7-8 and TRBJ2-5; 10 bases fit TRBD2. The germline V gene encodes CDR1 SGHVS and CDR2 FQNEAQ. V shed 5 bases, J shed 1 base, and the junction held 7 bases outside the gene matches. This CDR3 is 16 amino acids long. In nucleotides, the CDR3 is TGTGCCAGCAGCCCGGGACTAGCGCCCCTCCAAGAGACCCAGTACTTC. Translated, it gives CASSPGLAPLQETQYF.

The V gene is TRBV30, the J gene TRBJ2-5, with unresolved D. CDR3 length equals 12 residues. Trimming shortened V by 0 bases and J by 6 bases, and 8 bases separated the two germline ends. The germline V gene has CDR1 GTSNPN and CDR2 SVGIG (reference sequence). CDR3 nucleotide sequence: TGTGCCTGGAGTGTTAGTGAGAAGACCCAGTACTTC. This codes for CAWSVSEKTQYF.

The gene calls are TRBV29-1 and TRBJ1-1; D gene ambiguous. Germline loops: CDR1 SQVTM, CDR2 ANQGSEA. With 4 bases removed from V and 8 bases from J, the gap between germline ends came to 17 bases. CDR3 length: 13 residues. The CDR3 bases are TGCAGCGTTGGTCCAACAGTCAATGGGGAAGCTTTCTTT. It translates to CSVGPTVNGEAFF. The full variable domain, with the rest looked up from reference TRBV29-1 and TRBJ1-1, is SAVISQKPSRDICQRGTSLTIQCQVDSQVTMMFWYRQQPGQSLTLIATANQGSEATYESGFVIDKFPISRPNLTFSTLTVSNMSPEDSSIYLCSVGPTVNGEAFFGQGTRLTVV.